The clone carrying this TCR beta chain was seen repeatedly, ten times or more. Stated time point: patch test 2, 6 weeks after DPC sensitization. The treatment denotes: therapeutic diphenylcyclopropenone sensitization with weekly scalp DPC. MiXCR, applied by TCRdb to the RACE reads, yields one record per CDR3 protein. The data contain some 350,000 distinct CDR3 sequences, nearly 6.5% of them singletons. Trimming took off 5 bases at V and 0 bases at J, with 17 bases between the two ends. Germline values: CDR1 DFQATT, CDR2 SNEGSKA (reference sequence). CDR3 size: 16 residues. This sample was taken from a study of human T cells and chemical hapten exposure.

The sample here was whole blood, taken in connection with sensitization to the hapten diphenylcyclopropenone (DPC). This sequence was found in a young woman with alopecia areata. Some clones in this sample may be carry-over from other donors' samples. This chain joins TRBV20-1 and TRBJ1-3, with unresolved D. The CDR3 nucleotides read TGCAGTGCTCAAGAAGCGGGCACGAGCTCTGGAAACACCATATATTTT. Its protein is CSAQEAGTSSGNTIYF.